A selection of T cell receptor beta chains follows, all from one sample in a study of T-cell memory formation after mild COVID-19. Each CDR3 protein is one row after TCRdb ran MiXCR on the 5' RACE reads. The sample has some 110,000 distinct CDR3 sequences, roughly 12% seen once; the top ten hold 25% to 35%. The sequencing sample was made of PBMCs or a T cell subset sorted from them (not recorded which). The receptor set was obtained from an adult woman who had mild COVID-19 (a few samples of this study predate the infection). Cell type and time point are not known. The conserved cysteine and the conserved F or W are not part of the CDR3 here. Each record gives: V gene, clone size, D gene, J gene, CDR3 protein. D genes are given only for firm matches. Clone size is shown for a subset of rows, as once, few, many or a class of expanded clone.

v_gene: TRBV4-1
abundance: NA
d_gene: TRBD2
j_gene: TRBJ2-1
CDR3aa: TSSQVGLAGDEQF

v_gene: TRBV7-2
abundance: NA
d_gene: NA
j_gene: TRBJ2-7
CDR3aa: ASSPLSHGPTQAISSYEQY

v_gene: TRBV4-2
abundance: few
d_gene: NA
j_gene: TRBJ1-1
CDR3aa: ASSPQTRDTPEAF

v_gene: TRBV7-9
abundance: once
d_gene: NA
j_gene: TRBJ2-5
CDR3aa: TSSQTLALETQY

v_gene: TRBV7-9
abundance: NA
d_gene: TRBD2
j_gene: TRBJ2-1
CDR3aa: ASSELAGALNEQF

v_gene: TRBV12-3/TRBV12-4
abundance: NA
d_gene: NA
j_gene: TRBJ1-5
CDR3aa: ASSLVWGTEYSNQPQH

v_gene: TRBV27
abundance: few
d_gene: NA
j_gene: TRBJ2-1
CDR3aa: ASKGWSGTNNEQF

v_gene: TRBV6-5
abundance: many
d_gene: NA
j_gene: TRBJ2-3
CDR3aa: ASTDLRERTDTQY

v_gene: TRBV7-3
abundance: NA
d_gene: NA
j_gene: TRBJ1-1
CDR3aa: ASSFGSGTEAF

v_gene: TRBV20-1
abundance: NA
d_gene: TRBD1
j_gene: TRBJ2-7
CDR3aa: SARDWTGSEQY

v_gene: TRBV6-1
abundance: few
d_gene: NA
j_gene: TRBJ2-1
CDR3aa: AIRGAAPNEQF

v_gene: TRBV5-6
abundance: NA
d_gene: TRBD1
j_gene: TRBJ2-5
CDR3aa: ASSLGPGQGVSETQY

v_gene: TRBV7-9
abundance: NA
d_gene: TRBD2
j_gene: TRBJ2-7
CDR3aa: AVTPGLAGAEQY

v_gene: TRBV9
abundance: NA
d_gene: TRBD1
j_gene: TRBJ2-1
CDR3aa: ASSRASGQTNEQF

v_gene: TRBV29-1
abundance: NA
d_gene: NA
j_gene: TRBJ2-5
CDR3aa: SVWIQETQY

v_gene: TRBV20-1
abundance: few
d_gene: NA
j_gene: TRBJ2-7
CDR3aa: SARPSEEITYEQY

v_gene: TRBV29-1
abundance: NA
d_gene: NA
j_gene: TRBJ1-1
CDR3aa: SVDVGGTEAF

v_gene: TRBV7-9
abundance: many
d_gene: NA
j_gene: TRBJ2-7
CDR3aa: ASSFSFTYEQY

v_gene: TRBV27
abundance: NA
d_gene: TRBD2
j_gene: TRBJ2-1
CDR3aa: ASSALAGYNEQF

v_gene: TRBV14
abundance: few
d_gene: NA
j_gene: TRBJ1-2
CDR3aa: ASSRTGADYGYT

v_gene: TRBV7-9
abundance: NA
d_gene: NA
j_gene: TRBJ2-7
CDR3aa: ASSLAGKSYEQY

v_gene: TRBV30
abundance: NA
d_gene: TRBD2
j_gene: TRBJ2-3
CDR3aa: AWFREGSTDTQY

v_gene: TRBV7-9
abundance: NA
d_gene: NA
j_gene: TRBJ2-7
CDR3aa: ASSSLAGGGDEQY

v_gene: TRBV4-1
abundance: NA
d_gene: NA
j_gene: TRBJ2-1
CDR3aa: ASSQVDSSYNEQF

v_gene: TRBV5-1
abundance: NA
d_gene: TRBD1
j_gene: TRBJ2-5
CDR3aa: ASSAGQGGGETQY

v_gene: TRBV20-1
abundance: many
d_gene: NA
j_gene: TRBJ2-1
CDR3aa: SARDGKEHLSNEQF

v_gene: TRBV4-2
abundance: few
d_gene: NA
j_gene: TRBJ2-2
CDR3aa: ASSHPQGTDTGELF

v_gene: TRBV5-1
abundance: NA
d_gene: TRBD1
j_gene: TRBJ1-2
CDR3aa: ASSLGDRGSPNYGYT

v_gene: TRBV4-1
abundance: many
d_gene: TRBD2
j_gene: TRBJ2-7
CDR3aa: ASSPSLGLAGLSSYEQY

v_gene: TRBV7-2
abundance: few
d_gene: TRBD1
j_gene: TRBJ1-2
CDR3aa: ASSGLRDRGRNIYGYT

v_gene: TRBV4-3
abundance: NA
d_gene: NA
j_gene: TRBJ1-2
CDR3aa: ASSQVGSGGDGYT

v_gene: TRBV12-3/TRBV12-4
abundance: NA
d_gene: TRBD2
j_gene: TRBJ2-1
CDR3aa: ASSLARSGGPPNEQF

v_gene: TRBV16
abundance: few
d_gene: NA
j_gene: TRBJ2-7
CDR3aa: ASKPPGAAYEQY

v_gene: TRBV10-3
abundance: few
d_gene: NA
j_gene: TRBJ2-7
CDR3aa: AISESRQGYEQY

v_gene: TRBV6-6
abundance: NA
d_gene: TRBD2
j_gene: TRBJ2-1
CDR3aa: ASLLSGAGGLYEQF

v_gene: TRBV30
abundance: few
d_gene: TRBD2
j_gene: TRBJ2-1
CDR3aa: ARGQQGLAGGPGLNEQF

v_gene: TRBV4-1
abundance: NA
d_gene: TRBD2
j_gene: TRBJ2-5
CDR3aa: ASSPSGRDRETQY

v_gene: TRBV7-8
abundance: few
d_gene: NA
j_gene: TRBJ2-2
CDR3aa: ASSLVPGINTGELF

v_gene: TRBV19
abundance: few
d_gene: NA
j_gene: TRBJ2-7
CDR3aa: ASSTLSPTEQY

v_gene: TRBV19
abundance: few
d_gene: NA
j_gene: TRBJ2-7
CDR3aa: ASSIGAGGDEQY